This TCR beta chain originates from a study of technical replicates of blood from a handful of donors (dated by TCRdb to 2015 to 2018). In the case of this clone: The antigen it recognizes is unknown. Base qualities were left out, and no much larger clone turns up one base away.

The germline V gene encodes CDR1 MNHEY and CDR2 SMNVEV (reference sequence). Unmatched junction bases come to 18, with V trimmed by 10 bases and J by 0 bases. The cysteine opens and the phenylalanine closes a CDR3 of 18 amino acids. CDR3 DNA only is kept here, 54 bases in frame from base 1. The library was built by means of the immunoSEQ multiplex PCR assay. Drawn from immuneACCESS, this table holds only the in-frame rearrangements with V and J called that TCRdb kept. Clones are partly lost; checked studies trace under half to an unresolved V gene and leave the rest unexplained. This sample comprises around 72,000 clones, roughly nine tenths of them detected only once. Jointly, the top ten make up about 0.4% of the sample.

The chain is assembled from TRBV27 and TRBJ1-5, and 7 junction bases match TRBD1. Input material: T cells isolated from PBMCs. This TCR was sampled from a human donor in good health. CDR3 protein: CANATGYPQIFSNQPQHF. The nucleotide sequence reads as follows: TGTGCCAACGCGACAGGGTATCCCCAAATTTTTAGCAATCAGCCCCAGCATTTT.